Following are 27 T cell receptor beta chains from one sample sequenced in a study of HIV-infected children after antiretroviral therapy interruption (dated by TCRdb to the late 2010s). The treatment or condition label, read with the paper, signifies: PENTA 11 planned treatment interruption arm or continuous ART arm. Receptor amplification or capture employed 3' RACE. Instrument on record: Illumina MiSeq. TCR libraries were built from RNA using a 3' RACE protocol with unique molecular identifiers to correct PCR amplification bias. Using fastp trimming at Q25 and MiXCR clonotype assembly, TCRdb reanalyzed the public sequencing data and kept in-frame beta chains. Every distinct CDR3 protein forms one entry, paired with its most common genes and DNA. In this sample the table shows about 46,000 distinct CDR3 sequences, 3.5% to 5% of which occur a single time. The top ten hold 0.7% of the sample. Here the sequenced sample was CD45RA+ CD4+ T cells from PBMCs, pooled from several time points, taken from a donor given antiretroviral therapy, either interrupted or continuous. The meaning of the sample's cell subset or site label: naive CD4+ CD45RA+ CD45RO- T cells. The receptors were gathered from a pool of human donors with HIV.

This clonotype came up many times. The chain uses TRBV11-3 and TRBJ2-3; D might be TRBD2 (6 bases). Trimming shortened V by 4 bases and J by 0 bases, and 14 bases separated the two germline ends. Germline V gene lookup returns CDR1 SGHNT and CDR2 YENEEA. This CDR3 has 16 amino acids. CDR3 sequence (DNA): TGTGCCAGCAGCTCTTGGGGGGACCGAAGCACAGATACGCAGTATTTT. It specifies CASSSWGDRSTDTQYF.

The chain links TRBV2 to TRBJ2-1; the D gene is possibly TRBD2 (7 bases). From germline, CDR1 is SNHLY and CDR2 FYNNEI. The CDR3 consists of 14 residues. V was trimmed by 5 bases and J by 6 bases, leaving 14 bases between them. The DNA for the CDR3 is TGTGCCAGCAGTCCGGGGGGCCTCTTCAATGAGCAGTTCTTC. Translation gives CASSPGGLFNEQFF. The full variable domain, completed using reference TRBV2 and TRBJ2-1, is EPEVTQTPSHQVTQMGQEVILRCVPISNHLYFYWYRQILGQKVEFLVSFYNNEISEKSEIFDDQFSVERPDGSNFTLKIRSTKLEDSAMYFCASSPGGLFNEQFFGPGTRLTVL.

This clonotype appeared a few times. The chain joins TRBV19 to TRBJ1-2; D is undetermined. The CDR3 spans 13 residues. Germline CDR1 LNHDA, CDR2 SQIVND (reference sequence). The germline V and J ends were trimmed by 8 bases and 1 base, with 11 bases remaining between them. The DNA for the CDR3 is TGTGCCAGTTGGAGGAACGGTAACTATGGCTACACCTTC. This sequence encodes CASWRNGNYGYTF.

This clonotype was observed at least ten times. V gene TRBV2 combines with J gene TRBJ2-3; 7 bases align to TRBD2. Germline-derived CDR1 and CDR2 are SNHLY and FYNNEI. The junction had 4 bases not matched to a gene; V was cut back by 5 bases and J by 2 bases. CDR3 length: 14 amino acids. The chain's CDR3 is CASSYSGSTDTQYF. CDR3 DNA: TGTGCCAGCAGTTATAGCGGGTCCACAGATACGCAGTATTTT.

Ten or more counts support this clonotype. Germline is not matched at one junction end, which may reflect a read error. The chain joins TRBV12-3 or TRBV12-4 to TRBJ2-5; D possibly corresponds to TRBD2 (7 bases). The CDR3 has 16 residues. CDR3 protein: CASSLDWGGSQDTQYF. The CDR3 nucleotides read TGTGCAAGCAGCTTGGACTGGGGGGGCAGCCAAGACACCCAGTACTTT.

This clonotype was seen repeatedly, ten times or more. V gene TRBV7-2 combines with J gene TRBJ1-1; D is ambiguous. The CDR3 is 15 residues long. V lost 8 bases, J lost 1 base, and 17 bases lay in between. The germline gives CDR1 SGHTA, CDR2 FQGNSA. CDR3 region: CASEGYHGKNTEAFF. In DNA form, the CDR3 reads TGTGCCAGCGAGGGTTACCACGGGAAGAACACTGAAGCTTTCTTT. Full variable domain (outside the CDR3, taken from reference TRBV7-2 and TRBJ1-1): GAGVSQSPSNKVTEKGKDVELRCDPISGHTALYWYRQSLGQGLEFLIYFQGNSAPDKSGLPSDRFSAERTGGSVSTLTIQRTQQEDSAVYLCASEGYHGKNTEAFFGQGTRLTVV.

This clonotype was counted at least ten times. The chain is built from TRBV7-2 and TRBJ2-7, with 8 bases lining up with TRBD2. There are 14 residues in the CDR3. J lost 2 bases, V lost 5 bases, and 5 bases had no gene match. Germline V CDR1 and CDR2: SGHTA, FQGNSA. The CDR3 protein is CASSTSTSAYEQYF. The DNA of the CDR3 is TGTGCCAGCAGCACCTCGACTAGCGCCTACGAGCAGTACTTC. Variable domain in full (rest from reference TRBV7-2 and TRBJ2-7): GAGVSQSPSNKVTEKGKDVELRCDPISGHTALYWYRQSLGQGLEFLIYFQGNSAPDKSGLPSDRFSAERTGGSVSTLTIQRTQQEDSAVYLCASSTSTSAYEQYFGPGTRLTVT.

In the case of this clonotype: Just one base apart from a much larger clone, this may be a read error. This likely comes from a read error, as the CDR3 has no conserved phenylalanine or tryptophan at its end. The chain carries TRBV2 and TRBJ2-3, with D hard to call. CDR1 is SNHLY and CDR2 is FYNNEI in the germline V gene. This CDR3 comprises 18 residues. V lost 2 bases and J lost 1, with 19 bases in between. CDR3 nucleotides: TGTGCCAGCAGTGAACCAAGAAGAGTGGGCTTGGGCACAGATACGCAGTATTCT. This sequence encodes CASSEPRRVGLGTDTQYS.

This clonotype was observed many times. The chain carries TRBV7-2 and TRBJ1-1; D is uncertain. Deletions cut 5 bases from V and 0 bases from J, with 13 bases between. Germline V lookup: CDR1 SGHTA, CDR2 FQGNSA. CDR3 length: 15 residues. CDR3 bases: TGTGCCAGCAGCCAGCGGGGAGGAATGAACACTGAAGCTTTCTTT. Amino acids: CASSQRGGMNTEAFF.

This clonotype was observed at least ten times. The chain uses TRBV20-1 and TRBJ1-1; a possible D gene is TRBD1 (5 bases). Germline CDR1 DFQATT, CDR2 SNEGSKA (reference sequence). Deletions cut 3 bases from V and 3 bases from J, with 23 bases between. This CDR3 is built from 17 residues. CDR3 residues: CSASILGASKEDTEAFF. The CDR3 DNA follows: TGCAGTGCTAGTATTCTTGGGGCATCAAAAGAGGACACTGAAGCTTTCTTT.

This clonotype was counted many times. The gene calls are TRBV14 and TRBJ1-1; D gene uncertain. Germline lookup yields CDR1 SGHDN and CDR2 FVKESK. The germline V and J ends were trimmed by 2 bases and 2 bases, with 18 bases remaining between them. CDR3 length: 17 residues. For the CDR3, the DNA is TGTGCCAGCAGCCAAACTCCGGACCCGGTTGTAAACACTGAAGCTTTCTTT. Protein sequence: CASSQTPDPVVNTEAFF.

Ten or more counts support this clonotype. This chain uses TRBV12-3 or TRBV12-4 with TRBJ2-7; D is possibly TRBD1 (6 bases). V lost 7 bases, J lost 2 bases, and 15 bases lay in between. This CDR3 spans 14 amino acids. For the CDR3, the DNA is TGTGCCAGCAAAGCGGACAGTCGGACCTACGAGCAGTACTTC. Translated: CASKADSRTYEQYF.

This clonotype was detected ten times or more. V is TRBV5-5 and J is TRBJ2-7; TRBD1 matches at 9 bases. CDR1 is SGHKS and CDR2 is YYEKEE in the germline V gene (reference sequence). Unmatched junction bases numbered 6, after V lost 3 bases and J lost 2 bases. The CDR3 runs 15 residues. The CDR3 region has the DNA TGTGCCAGCAGCTATGCGGGACAGGGTGCCTACGAGCAGTACTTC. It codes for CASSYAGQGAYEQYF.

This clonotype was found many times. J is TRBJ2-7 and V is TRBV28; 7 nucleotides match TRBD1. Germline V gene data show CDR1 as MDHEN and CDR2 as SYDVKM. The CDR3 is 15 residues long. V shed 5 bases and J 3 bases; nucleotides not matched to a gene: 10. The CDR3 region is CASSPPDRRYYEQYF. In DNA form, the CDR3 reads TGTGCCAGCAGTCCCCCGGACAGGCGATACTACGAGCAGTACTTC.

This clonotype was recorded at least ten times. This chain uses TRBV5-4 with TRBJ2-7, with 10 positions matching TRBD2. CDR3 length: 15 amino acids. Germline CDR1 SGHNT, CDR2 YYREEE (reference sequence). V shed 3 bases, J shed 2 bases, and the junction held 5 bases outside the gene matches. The CDR3: CASSSSGLAAYEQYF. The CDR3 bases are TGTGCCAGCAGCTCCTCCGGACTAGCGGCCTACGAGCAGTACTTC.

This clonotype was detected ten times or more. This rearrangement joins TRBV2 to TRBJ2-2, with D possibly matching TRBD2 (5 bases). Per the germline V gene, CDR1 is SNHLY and CDR2 is FYNNEI. The length of the CDR3 is 13 residues. V was pared by 5 bases and J by 4 bases, with 8 bases between. Written as DNA, the CDR3 is TGTGCCAGCAGTCAAAGCGGCACCGGGGAGCTGTTTTTT. It encodes CASSQSGTGELFF.

This clonotype showed up many times. The V gene is TRBV3-1, the J gene TRBJ1-1, with D possibly matching TRBD1 (5 bases). In germline, CDR1 is LGHDT, CDR2 YNNKEL (reference sequence). There are 15 residues in the CDR3. V shed 0 bases and J shed 1 base, with 9 bases lying between them. CDR3 region: CASSQDAGSNTEAFF. CDR3 coding DNA: TGTGCCAGCAGCCAAGACGCAGGGTCGAACACTGAAGCTTTCTTT.

This clonotype was seen repeatedly, ten times or more. The chain is built from TRBV7-2 and TRBJ2-1; tentative D call: TRBD1 (6 bases). In germline, CDR1 is SGHTA, CDR2 FQGNSA. The CDR3 is 12 residues long. The V gene lost 5 bases and the J gene lost 5 bases, with 7 bases spanning the gap. CDR3 coding DNA: TGTGCCAGCAGCCCAGGGGACAATGAGCAGTTCTTC. Translating it yields CASSPGDNEQFF.

J is TRBJ2-3 and V is TRBV5-1, with 7 bases aligning to TRBD1. The V and J ends lost 2 bases and 2 bases, in that order; junction bases with no gene match: 5. The CDR3 totals 15 residues. Per the germline V gene, CDR1 is SGHRS and CDR2 is YFSETQ. CDR3 coding DNA: TGCGCCAGCAGCTTCCTGACAGGGTCCACAGATACGCAGTATTTT. Translation gives CASSFLTGSTDTQYF.

This clonotype was detected many times. The chain links TRBV27 to TRBJ2-2; 8 nucleotides match TRBD1. Germline assignment: CDR1 MNHEY and CDR2 SMNVEV (reference sequence). The length of the CDR3 is 15 residues. The junction had 5 bases not matched to a gene; V was cut back by 5 bases and J by 3 bases. The CDR3 nucleotides read TGTGCCAGCAGTGGGGGACAGGCCTACACCGGGGAGCTGTTTTTT. This translates into CASSGGQAYTGELFF.

This clonotype showed up many times. The V and J genes are TRBV20-1 and TRBJ2-1; 9 bases map to TRBD2. V lost 2 bases, J lost 0 bases, and 11 bases stayed unmatched. Germline loops: CDR1 DFQATT, CDR2 SNEGSKA (reference sequence). This CDR3 is 18 amino acids long. CDR3 bases: TGCAGTGCTAGATCTCTGGGGGCGGGGGGGCCCTCCTACAATGAGCAGTTCTTC. This codes for CSARSLGAGGPSYNEQFF.

There are many counts of this clonotype. CDR3 loop: CASSLGQGAHEQYF. CDR3 DNA: TGTGCCAGCAGCTTGGGACAGGGGGCCCACGAGCAGTACTTC. The rearrangement joins TRBV7-9 to TRBJ2-7; 12 bases line up with TRBD1. Germline CDR1 reads SEHNR; CDR2 reads FQNEAQ (reference sequence). The CDR3 spans 14 residues. V shed 3 bases, J shed 5 bases, and the junction held 2 bases outside the gene matches.

The chain has TRBV9 and TRBJ1-1, with 7 bases fitting TRBD1. The V gene end was trimmed by 0 bases and the J gene end by 2 bases; junction bases not matched to a gene: 4. Germline CDR1 SGDLS, CDR2 YYNGEE. The CDR3 sequence is 15 residues long. Here the CDR3 reads CASSVAGGKNTEAFF. The CDR3 DNA reads TGTGCCAGCAGCGTAGCAGGGGGTAAAAACACTGAAGCTTTCTTT.

In its sample, this clonotype was seen a few times. This chain connects TRBV23-1 to TRBJ1-4, with a tentative D call TRBD1 (5 bases). TRBV23-1 is designated an ORF whose function remains uncertain. V lost 8 bases and J 4 bases, leaving 14 bases between the germline ends. The CDR3 is 14 amino acids. The CDR3 loop is CASWAGTVNEKLFF. The DNA for the CDR3 is TGCGCCAGCTGGGCCGGGACGGTTAATGAAAAACTGTTTTTT.

This clonotype was observed at least ten times. The chain uses TRBV11-1 and TRBJ1-1; D unresolved. There are 11 residues in the CDR3. Looked up from germline, CDR1 is SGHAT and CDR2 is FQDESV (reference sequence). Trimming removed 5 bases from V and 2 bases from J, with 3 bases in between. The DNA of the CDR3 is TGTGCCAGCAGCCCAAACACTGAAGCTTTCTTT. Amino acid sequence: CASSPNTEAFF.

In its sample, this clonotype was seen many times. The rearrangement uses TRBV2 and TRBJ2-3, with TRBD2 matching 7 bases. V trimming: 3 bases; J trimming: 5 bases; junction bases outside the gene matches: 8. CDR1 and CDR2 from the germline V gene are SNHLY and FYNNEI. CDR3 length: 15 residues. The CDR3 spells CASSDQTSQQDTQYF. Here the CDR3 DNA reads TGTGCCAGCAGTGACCAGACTAGCCAACAAGATACGCAGTATTTT.

This clonotype was detected many times. The chain links TRBV12-5 to TRBJ1-1; 9 nucleotides line up with TRBD1. The length of the CDR3 is 14 residues. Per germline, CDR1 LGHNT and CDR2 FRNRAP. V shed 5 bases, J shed 4 bases, and the junction held 5 bases outside the gene matches. This chain's CDR3 is CASGPGQGFTEAFF. The CDR3 nucleotides read TGTGCTAGTGGTCCCGGACAGGGGTTCACTGAAGCTTTCTTT.